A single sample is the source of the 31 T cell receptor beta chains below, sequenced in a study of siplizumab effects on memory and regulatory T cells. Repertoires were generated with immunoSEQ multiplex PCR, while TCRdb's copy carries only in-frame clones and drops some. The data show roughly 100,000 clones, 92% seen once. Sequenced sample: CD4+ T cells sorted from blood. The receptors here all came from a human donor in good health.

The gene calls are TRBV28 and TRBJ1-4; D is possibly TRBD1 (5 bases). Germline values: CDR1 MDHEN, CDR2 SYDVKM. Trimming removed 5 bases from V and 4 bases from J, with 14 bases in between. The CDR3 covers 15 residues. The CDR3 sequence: CASSPLQAINEKLFF. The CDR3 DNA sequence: TGTGCCAGCAGTCCACTACAGGCGATTAATGAAAAACTGTTTTTT.

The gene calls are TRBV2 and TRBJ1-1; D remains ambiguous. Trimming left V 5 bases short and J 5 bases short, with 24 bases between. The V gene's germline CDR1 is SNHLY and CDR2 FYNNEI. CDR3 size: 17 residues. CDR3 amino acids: CASSRFPSVSMGTEAFF. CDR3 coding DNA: TGTGCCAGCAGTAGGTTTCCCTCCGTCTCCATGGGAACTGAAGCTTTCTTT.

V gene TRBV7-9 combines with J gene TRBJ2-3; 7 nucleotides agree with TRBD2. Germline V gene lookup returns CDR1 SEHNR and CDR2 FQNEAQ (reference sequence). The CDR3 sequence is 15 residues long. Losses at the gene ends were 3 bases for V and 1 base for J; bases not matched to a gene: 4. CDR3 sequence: CASSLGLAGTDTQYF. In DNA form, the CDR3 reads TGTGCCAGCAGCTTGGGCCTAGCGGGCACAGATACGCAGTATTTT.

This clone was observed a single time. The chain's CDR3 is CASRGPGPGELFF. Here the CDR3 DNA reads TGTGCCAGTAGGGGACCGGGGCCCGGGGAGCTGTTTTTT. The rearrangement uses TRBV19 and TRBJ2-2; D is tentatively TRBD1 or TRBD2 (5 bases each). Looked up from germline, CDR1 is LNHDA and CDR2 is SQIVND (reference sequence). CDR3 length equals 13 residues. The V gene lost 6 bases and the J gene lost 6 bases, with 11 bases spanning the gap.

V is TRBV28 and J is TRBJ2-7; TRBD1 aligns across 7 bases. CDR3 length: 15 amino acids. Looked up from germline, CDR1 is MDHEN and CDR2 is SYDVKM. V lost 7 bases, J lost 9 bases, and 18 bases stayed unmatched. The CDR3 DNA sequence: TGTGCCAGCACGCTAGTAGGGGACAGTATTCACGGGCAGTACTTC. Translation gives CASTLVGDSIHGQYF.

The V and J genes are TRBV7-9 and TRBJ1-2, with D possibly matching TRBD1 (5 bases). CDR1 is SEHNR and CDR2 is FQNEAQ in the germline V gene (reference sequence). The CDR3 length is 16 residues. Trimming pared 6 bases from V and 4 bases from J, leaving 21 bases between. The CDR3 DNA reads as TGTGCCAGCAGAACCGGGACCGGGTATTGGAGCTATGGCTACACCTTC. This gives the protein CASRTGTGYWSYGYTF.

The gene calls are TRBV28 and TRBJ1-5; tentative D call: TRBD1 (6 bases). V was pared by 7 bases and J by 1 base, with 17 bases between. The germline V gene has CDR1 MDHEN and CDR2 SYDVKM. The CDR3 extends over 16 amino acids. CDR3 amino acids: CASTKGRGTSNQPQHF. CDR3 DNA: TGTGCCAGCACCAAGGGGAGGGGGACGAGCAATCAGCCCCAGCATTTT. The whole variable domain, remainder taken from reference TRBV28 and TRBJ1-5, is DVKVTQSSRYLVKRTGEKVFLECVQDMDHENMFWYRQDPGLGLRLIYFSYDVKMKEKGDIPEGYSVSREKKERFSLILESASTNQTSMYLCASTKGRGTSNQPQHFGDGTRLSIL.

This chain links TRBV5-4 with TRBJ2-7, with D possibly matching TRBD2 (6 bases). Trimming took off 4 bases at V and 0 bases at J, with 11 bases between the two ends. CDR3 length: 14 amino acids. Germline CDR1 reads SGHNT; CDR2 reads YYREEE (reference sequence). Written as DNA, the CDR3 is TGTGCCAGCAGCGTCGTCGGGGGCTCCTACGAGCAGTACTTC. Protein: CASSVVGGSYEQYF.

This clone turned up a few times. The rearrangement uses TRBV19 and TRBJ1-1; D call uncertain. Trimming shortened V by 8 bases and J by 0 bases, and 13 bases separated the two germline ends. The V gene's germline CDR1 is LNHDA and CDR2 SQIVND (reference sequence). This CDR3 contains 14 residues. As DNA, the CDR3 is TGTGCCAGTCGACCGACTAACTTGAACACTGAAGCTTTCTTT. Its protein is CASRPTNLNTEAFF.

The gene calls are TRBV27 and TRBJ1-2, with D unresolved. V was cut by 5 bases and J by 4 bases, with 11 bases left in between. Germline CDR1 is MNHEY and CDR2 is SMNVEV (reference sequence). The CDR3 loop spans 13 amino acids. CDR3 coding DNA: TGTGCCAGCAGTCCAGCCTTGGGCTATGGCTACACCTTC. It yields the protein CASSPALGYGYTF.

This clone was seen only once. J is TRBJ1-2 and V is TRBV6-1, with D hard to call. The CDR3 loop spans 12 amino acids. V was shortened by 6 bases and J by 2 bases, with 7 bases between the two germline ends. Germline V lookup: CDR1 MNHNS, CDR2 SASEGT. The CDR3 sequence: CASRDGNYGYTF. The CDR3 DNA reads TGTGCCAGCAGGGACGGAAACTATGGCTACACCTTC.

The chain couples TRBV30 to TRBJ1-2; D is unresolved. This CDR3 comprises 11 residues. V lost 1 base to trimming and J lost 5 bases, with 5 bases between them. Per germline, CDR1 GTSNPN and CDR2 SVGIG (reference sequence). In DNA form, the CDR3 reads TGTGCCTGGAGTGAACGGTATGGCTACACCTTC. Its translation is CAWSERYGYTF.

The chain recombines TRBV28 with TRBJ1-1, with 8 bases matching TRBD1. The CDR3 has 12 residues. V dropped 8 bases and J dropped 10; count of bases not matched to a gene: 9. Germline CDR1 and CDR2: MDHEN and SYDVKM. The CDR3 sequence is CASAPRTGRAFF. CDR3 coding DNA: TGTGCCAGCGCCCCAAGGACAGGGCGAGCTTTCTTT. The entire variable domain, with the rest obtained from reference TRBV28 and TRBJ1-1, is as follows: DVKVTQSSRYLVKRTGEKVFLECVQDMDHENMFWYRQDPGLGLRLIYFSYDVKMKEKGDIPEGYSVSREKKERFSLILESASTNQTSMYLCASAPRTGRAFFGQGTRLTVV.

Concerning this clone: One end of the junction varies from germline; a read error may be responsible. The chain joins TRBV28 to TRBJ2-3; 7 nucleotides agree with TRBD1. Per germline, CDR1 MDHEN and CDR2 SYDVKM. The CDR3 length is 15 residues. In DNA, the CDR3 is TGTGCCACCAGTCTTAACAGGGGTAGCACAGATACGCAGTATTTT. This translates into CATSLNRGSTDTQYF.

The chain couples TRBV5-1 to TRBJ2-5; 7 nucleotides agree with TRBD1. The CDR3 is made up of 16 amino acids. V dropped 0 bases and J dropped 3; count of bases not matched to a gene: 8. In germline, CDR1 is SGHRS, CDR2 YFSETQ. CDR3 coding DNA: TGCGCCAGCAGCTTGGGCCCGGGTACAGGGGAAGAGACCCAGTACTTC. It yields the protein CASSLGPGTGEETQYF.

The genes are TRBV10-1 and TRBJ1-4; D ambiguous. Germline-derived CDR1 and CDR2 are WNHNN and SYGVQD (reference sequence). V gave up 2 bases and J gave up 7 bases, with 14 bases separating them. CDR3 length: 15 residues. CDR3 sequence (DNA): TGCGCCAGCAGTGAGGGAAGTGGAGTTGGTGAAAAACTGTTTTTT. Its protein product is CASSEGSGVGEKLFF.

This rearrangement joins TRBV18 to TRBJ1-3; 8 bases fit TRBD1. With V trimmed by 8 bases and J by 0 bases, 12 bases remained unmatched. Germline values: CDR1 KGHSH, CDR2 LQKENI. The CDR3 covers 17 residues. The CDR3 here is CASAQGAVRFSGNTIYF. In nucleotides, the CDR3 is TGTGCCAGCGCCCAGGGGGCAGTCCGATTCTCTGGAAACACCATATATTTT.

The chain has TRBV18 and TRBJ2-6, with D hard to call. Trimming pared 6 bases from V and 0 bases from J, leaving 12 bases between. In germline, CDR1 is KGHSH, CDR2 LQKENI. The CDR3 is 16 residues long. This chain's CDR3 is CASSDGRSSGANVLTF. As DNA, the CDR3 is TGTGCCAGCTCCGACGGACGGTCCTCTGGGGCCAACGTCCTGACTTTC.

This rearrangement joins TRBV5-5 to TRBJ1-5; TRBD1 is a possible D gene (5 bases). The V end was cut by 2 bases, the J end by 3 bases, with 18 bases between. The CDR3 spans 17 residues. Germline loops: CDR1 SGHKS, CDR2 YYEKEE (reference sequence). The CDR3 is CASSLNLRPDINQPQHF. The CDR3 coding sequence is TGTGCCAGCAGCTTAAATCTCAGACCGGACATCAATCAGCCCCAGCATTTT.

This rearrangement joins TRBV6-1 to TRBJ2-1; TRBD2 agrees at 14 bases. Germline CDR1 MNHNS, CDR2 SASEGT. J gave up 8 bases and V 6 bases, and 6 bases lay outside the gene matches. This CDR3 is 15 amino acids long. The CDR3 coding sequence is TGTGCCAGCAGCCCGGGGACTAGCGGGAGCTATGAGCAGTTCTTC. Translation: CASSPGTSGSYEQFF.

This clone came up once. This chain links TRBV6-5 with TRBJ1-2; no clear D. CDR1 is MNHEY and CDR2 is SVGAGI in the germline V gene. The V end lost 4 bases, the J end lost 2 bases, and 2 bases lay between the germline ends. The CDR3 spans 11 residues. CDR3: CASSSNYGYTF. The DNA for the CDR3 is TGTGCCAGCAGTTCCAACTATGGCTACACCTTC.

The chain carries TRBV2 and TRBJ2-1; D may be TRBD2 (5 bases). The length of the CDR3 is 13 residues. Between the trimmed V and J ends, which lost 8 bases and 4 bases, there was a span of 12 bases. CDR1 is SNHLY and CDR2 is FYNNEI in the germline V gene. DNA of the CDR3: TGTGCCAGCCCGAGCGGAAATTACAATGAGCAGTTCTTC. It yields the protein CASPSGNYNEQFF.

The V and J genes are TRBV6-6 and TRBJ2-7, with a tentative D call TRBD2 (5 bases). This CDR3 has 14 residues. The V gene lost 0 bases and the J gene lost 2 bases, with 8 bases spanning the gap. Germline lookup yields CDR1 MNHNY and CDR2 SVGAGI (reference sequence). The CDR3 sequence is CASSYSSGTYEQYF. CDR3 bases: TGTGCCAGCAGTTACTCGTCCGGGACCTACGAGCAGTACTTC.

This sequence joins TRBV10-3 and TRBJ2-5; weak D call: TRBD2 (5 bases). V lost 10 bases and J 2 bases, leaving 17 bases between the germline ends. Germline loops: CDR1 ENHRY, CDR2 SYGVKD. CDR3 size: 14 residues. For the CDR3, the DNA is TGTGCCACCCTTCGAGGAGCGGATCAAGAGACCCAGTACTTC. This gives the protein CATLRGADQETQYF.

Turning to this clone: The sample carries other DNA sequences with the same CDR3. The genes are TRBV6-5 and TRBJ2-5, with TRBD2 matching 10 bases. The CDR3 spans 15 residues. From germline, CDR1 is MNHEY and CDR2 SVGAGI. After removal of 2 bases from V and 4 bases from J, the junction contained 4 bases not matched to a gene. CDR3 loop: CASSYSGRAGETQYF. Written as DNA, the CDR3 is TGTGCCAGCAGTTACAGCGGGAGGGCCGGAGAGACCCAGTACTTC.

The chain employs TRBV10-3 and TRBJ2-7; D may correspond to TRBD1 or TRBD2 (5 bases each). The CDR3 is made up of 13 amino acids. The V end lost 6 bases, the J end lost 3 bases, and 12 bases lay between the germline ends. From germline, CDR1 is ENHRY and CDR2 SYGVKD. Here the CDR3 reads CAISRQTNYEQYF. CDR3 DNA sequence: TGTGCCATCAGCCGACAGACTAACTACGAGCAGTACTTC.

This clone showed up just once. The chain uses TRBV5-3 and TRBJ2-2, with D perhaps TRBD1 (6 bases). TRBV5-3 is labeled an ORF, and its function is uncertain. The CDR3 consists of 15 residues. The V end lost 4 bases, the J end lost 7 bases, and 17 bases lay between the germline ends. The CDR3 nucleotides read TGTGCCAGAAGCCCGGACAGTGGGACCGACGGGGAGCTGTTTTTT. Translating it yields CARSPDSGTDGELFF.

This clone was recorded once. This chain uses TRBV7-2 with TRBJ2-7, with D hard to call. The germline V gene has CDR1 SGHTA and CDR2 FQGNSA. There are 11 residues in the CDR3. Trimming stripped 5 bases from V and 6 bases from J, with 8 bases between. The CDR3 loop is CASSPHSEQYF. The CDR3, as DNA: TGTGCCAGCAGCCCACATTCCGAGCAGTACTTC.

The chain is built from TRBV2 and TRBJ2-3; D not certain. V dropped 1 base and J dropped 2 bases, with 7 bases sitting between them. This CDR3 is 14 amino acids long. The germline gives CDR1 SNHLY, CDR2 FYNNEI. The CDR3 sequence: CASSEGPLTDTQYF. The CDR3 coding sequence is TGTGCCAGCAGTGAAGGCCCTCTCACAGATACGCAGTATTTT.

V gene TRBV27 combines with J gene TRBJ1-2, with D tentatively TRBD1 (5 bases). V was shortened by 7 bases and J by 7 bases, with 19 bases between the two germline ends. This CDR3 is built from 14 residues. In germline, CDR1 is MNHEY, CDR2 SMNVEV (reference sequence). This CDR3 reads CASKDYRSERGYTF. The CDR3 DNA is TGTGCCAGCAAGGACTACAGGTCCGAGCGTGGCTACACCTTC.

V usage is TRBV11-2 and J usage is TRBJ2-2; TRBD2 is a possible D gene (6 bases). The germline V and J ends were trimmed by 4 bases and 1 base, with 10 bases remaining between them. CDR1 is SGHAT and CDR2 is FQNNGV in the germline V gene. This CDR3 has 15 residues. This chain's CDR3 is CASSYSGLNTGELFF. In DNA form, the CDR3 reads TGTGCCAGCAGCTATTCGGGACTGAACACCGGGGAGCTGTTTTTT.